The entry below gives a single T cell receptor beta chain sequence along with its context. Using immunoSEQ multiplex PCR, the repertoire was profiled, and TCRdb retains in-frame clones only, with some absent. The top ten hold around 4.3% of the sample, which has 110,000 or so clones, approximately 93% seen once. The data are from a study of T cell responses to AZD1222 COVID-19 vaccine. The V gene lost 4 bases and the J gene lost 1 base, with 0 bases spanning the gap. Germline lookup yields CDR1 SQVTM and CDR2 ANQGSEA. The CDR3 consists of 10 residues. The sequence was collected from an adult in good health. Material: peripheral blood, obtained on day 0 of AZD1222 vaccination. The chain carries TRBV29-1 and TRBJ2-3; D uncertain. DNA for the CDR3: TGCAGCGTTGGCACAGATACGCAGTATTTT. This gives the protein CSVGTDTQYF.